The 6 T cell receptor beta chains presented below share a single source sample, sequenced in a study of blood T cell repertoires in COVID-19. The repertoire was sequenced with immunoSEQ multiplex PCR; TCRdb's copy has only in-frame clones and lacks some. The data show nearly 200,000 clones, about 88% seen once. The sequencing input was peripheral blood. Receptor source: a middle-aged woman who had recovered from COVID-19.

V and J are TRBV7-9 and TRBJ1-2, with 10 bases that match TRBD1. Germline lookup yields CDR1 SEHNR and CDR2 FQNEAQ (reference sequence). Germline trimming cut 5 bases from V and 8 bases from J; bases unmatched to any gene: 11. The CDR3 extends over 15 amino acids. CDR3 sequence: CASSQTGGAMAGYTF. CDR3 in DNA: TGTGCCAGCAGCCAGACAGGGGGCGCGATGGCCGGCTACACCTTC.

J is TRBJ2-7 and V is TRBV19, with 8 positions matching TRBD2. The CDR3 contains 13 residues. Germline loops: CDR1 LNHDA, CDR2 SQIVND (reference sequence). V lost 7 bases and J lost 0; bases outside the gene matches: 2. CDR3 nucleotides: TGTGCCAGTACCGGGGGGGGCTCCTACGAGCAGTACTTC. It codes for CASTGGGSYEQYF. Supplemented by reference TRBV19 and TRBJ2-7, the full variable domain reads DGGITQSPKYLFRKEGQNVTLSCEQNLNHDAMYWYRQDPGQGLRLIYYSQIVNDFQKGDIAEGYSVSREKKESFPLTVTSAQKNPTAFYLCASTGGGSYEQYFGPGTRLTVT.

This chain joins TRBV6-5 and TRBJ2-1; 9 bases agree with TRBD2. Germline CDR1 and CDR2: MNHEY and SVGAGI. J lost 6 bases, V lost 6 bases, and 9 bases had no gene match. This CDR3 comprises 15 residues. CDR3 region: CASSPPGLAANEQFF. The CDR3 DNA follows: TGTGCCAGCAGCCCGCCGGGACTAGCAGCCAATGAGCAGTTCTTC.

This clone was picked up one time. V usage is TRBV29-1 and J usage is TRBJ2-3; TRBD2 matches 9 bases. Germline values: CDR1 SQVTM, CDR2 ANQGSEA. After removal of 8 bases from V and 4 bases from J, the junction contained 7 bases not matched to a gene. This CDR3 spans 13 amino acids. CDR3 region: CSMFSGSSDTQYF. The CDR3 DNA is TGCAGCATGTTTAGCGGGAGTTCAGATACGCAGTATTTT.

DNA of the CDR3: TGTGCCAGTGGGGAGTTGGGCTATGGCTACACCTTC. Its protein product is CASGELGYGYTF. The V and J genes are TRBV7-2 and TRBJ1-2; no clear D gene. Germline V gene lookup returns CDR1 SGHTA and CDR2 FQGNSA. Between the trimmed V and J ends, which lost 9 bases and 4 bases, there was a span of 12 bases. The CDR3 loop spans 12 amino acids.

This clone was counted a few times. This chain connects TRBV18 to TRBJ1-3; the match to TRBD1 covers 7 bases. The CDR3 is made up of 14 amino acids. V shed 3 bases, J shed 2 bases, and the junction held 1 base outside the gene matches. Germline CDR1 KGHSH, CDR2 LQKENI. The CDR3 DNA is TGTGCCAGCTCACCGGGGACAGCTGGAAACACCATATATTTT. Translation: CASSPGTAGNTIYF.